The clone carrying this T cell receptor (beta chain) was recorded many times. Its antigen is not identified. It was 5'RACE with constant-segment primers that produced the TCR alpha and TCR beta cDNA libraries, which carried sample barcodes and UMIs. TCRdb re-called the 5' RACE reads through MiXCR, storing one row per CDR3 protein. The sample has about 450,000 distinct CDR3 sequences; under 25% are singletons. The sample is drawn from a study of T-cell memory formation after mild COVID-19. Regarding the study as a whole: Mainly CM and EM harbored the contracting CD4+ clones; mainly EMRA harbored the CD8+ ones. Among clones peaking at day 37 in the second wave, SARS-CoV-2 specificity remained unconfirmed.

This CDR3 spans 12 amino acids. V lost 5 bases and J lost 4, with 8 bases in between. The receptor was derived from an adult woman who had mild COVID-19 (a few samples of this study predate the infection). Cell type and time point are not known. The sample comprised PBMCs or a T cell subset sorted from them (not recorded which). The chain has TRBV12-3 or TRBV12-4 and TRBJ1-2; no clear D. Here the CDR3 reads CASSPGSYGYTF. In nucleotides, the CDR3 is TGTGCCAGCAGTCCCGGTTCCTATGGCTACACCTTC.